The 7 T cell receptor beta chains below all came from one sample that was sequenced in a study of cytotoxic CD8 clonotypes in ibrutinib-treated CLL. Using immunoSEQ multiplex PCR, the repertoire was profiled, and TCRdb retains in-frame clones only, with some absent. The table records 130,000 or so clones, around three quarters of them present only once. The starting material was PBMCs, obtained after 12 months of ibrutinib treatment. The receptors were sampled from a human donor with chronic lymphocytic leukemia.

The chain carries TRBV28 and TRBJ1-3; D uncertain. Looked up from germline, CDR1 is MDHEN and CDR2 is SYDVKM. Trimming removed 4 bases from V and 0 bases from J, with 7 bases in between. The CDR3 runs 14 residues. The CDR3 sequence is CASSSLGSGNTIYF. CDR3 nucleotide sequence: TGTGCCAGCAGTTCCCTAGGCTCTGGAAACACCATATATTTT. Looking up the rest from reference TRBV28 and TRBJ1-3 gives the full variable domain: DVKVTQSSRYLVKRTGEKVFLECVQDMDHENMFWYRQDPGLGLRLIYFSYDVKMKEKGDIPEGYSVSREKKERFSLILESASTNQTSMYLCASSSLGSGNTIYFGEGSWLTVV.

The rearrangement uses TRBV27 and TRBJ1-1, with 7 bases identical to TRBD1. Germline-derived CDR1 and CDR2 are MNHEY and SMNVEV (reference sequence). This CDR3 is built from 14 residues. The ends lost 7 bases at V and 4 bases at J; junction bases unmatched: 9. This CDR3 reads CASTPGGGPTEAFF. The CDR3, as DNA: TGTGCCAGCACCCCAGGGGGAGGCCCCACTGAAGCTTTCTTT.

The chain recombines TRBV19 with TRBJ1-3; D gene uncertain. The length of the CDR3 is 14 residues. The V gene's germline CDR1 is LNHDA and CDR2 SQIVND (reference sequence). The V end was cut by 3 bases, the J end by 0 bases, with 6 bases between. In nucleotides, the CDR3 is TGTGCCAGTAGTATGGCAGGCTCTGGAAACACCATATATTTT. Its translation is CASSMAGSGNTIYF.

This clone was seen ten or more times. The chain couples TRBV9 to TRBJ2-7, with D possibly matching TRBD2 (5 bases). The germline CDR1 and CDR2 sequences are SGDLS and YYNGEE. The CDR3 length is 15 residues. The germline V and J ends were trimmed by 2 bases and 3 bases, with 15 bases remaining between them. This CDR3 is CASSVGDPIYYEQYF. CDR3 DNA: TGTGCCAGCAGCGTCGGGGATCCCATTTACTACGAGCAGTACTTC.

This chain connects TRBV28 to TRBJ1-5; TRBD1 aligns across 9 bases. The CDR3 runs to 16 residues. Losses at the gene ends were 4 bases for V and 0 bases for J; bases not matched to a gene: 4. Germline V CDR1 and CDR2: MDHEN, SYDVKM. The CDR3 is CASSSGTGYSNQPQHF. DNA for the CDR3: TGTGCCAGCAGTTCAGGGACAGGGTATAGCAATCAGCCCCAGCATTTT.

The CDR3 DNA reads as TGTGCCAGCAGCTTCGGACAGGGGGGCGGGGAGCTGTTTTTT. It encodes CASSFGQGGGELFF. V gene TRBV11-3 combines with J gene TRBJ2-2, with 10 bases aligning to TRBD1. The V gene end was trimmed by 3 bases and the J gene end by 7 bases; junction bases not matched to a gene: 2. This CDR3 has 14 residues. In germline, CDR1 is SGHNT, CDR2 YENEEA.

The CDR3 spells CATIGLRNQPQHF. CDR3 bases: TGTGCCACCATAGGATTGCGCAATCAGCCCCAGCATTTT. The rearrangement uses TRBV28 and TRBJ1-5, with D unclear. From germline, CDR1 is MDHEN and CDR2 SYDVKM. Trimming pared 10 bases from V and 2 bases from J, leaving 12 bases between. This CDR3 contains 13 residues. Full variable domain (outside the CDR3, taken from reference TRBV28 and TRBJ1-5): DVKVTQSSRYLVKRTGEKVFLECVQDMDHENMFWYRQDPGLGLRLIYFSYDVKMKEKGDIPEGYSVSREKKERFSLILESASTNQTSMYLCATIGLRNQPQHFGDGTRLSIL.